This T cell receptor (beta chain) originates from a study of read filtering for tumor transcriptome and immune sequencing. At the level of the study: After DNase treatment, RNA was made into whole-transcriptome libraries.

Molecular barcoded adaptors covering alpha/delta and beta/gamma chains were used on approximately 440 ng RNA. TCRdb independently ran MiXCR on the reads; one entry per CDR3 protein. The data show roughly 59,000 distinct CDR3 sequences, approximately 19% seen once. V lost 3 bases to trimming and J lost 1 base, with 6 bases between them. Germline lookup yields CDR1 KGHSH and CDR2 LQKENI. The CDR3 contains 13 residues. This clonotype was seen at least ten times. The chain joins TRBV18 to TRBJ2-5; maybe TRBD2 (5 bases). The sequence came from a donor at least 40 years old with multiple myeloma. The sequencing input was a population of CD138-negative cells sorted from bone marrow. The CDR3 DNA sequence: TGTGCCAGCTCACCGGCGGGCCAAGAGACCCAGTACTTC. It specifies CASSPAGQETQYF. Filled out from reference TRBV18 and TRBJ2-5, the complete variable domain reads NAGVMQNPRHLVRRRGQEARLRCSPMKGHSHVYWYRQLPEEGLKFMVYLQKENIIDESGMPKERFSAEFPKEGPSILRIQQVVRGDSAAYFCASSPAGQETQYFGPGTRLLVL.